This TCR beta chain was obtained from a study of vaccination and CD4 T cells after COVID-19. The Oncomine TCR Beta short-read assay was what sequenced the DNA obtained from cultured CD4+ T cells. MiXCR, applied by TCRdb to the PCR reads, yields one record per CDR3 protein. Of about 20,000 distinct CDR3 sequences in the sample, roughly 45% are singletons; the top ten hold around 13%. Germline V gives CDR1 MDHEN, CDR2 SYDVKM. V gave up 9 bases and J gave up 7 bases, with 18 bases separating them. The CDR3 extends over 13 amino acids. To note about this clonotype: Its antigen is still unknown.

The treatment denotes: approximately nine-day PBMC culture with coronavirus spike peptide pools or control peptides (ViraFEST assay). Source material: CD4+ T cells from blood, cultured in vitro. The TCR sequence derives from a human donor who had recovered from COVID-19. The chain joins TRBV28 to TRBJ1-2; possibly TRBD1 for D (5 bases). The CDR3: CARLRDAPRGYTF. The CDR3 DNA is TGTGCCAGGCTCAGGGACGCCCCCCGTGGCTACACCTTC.